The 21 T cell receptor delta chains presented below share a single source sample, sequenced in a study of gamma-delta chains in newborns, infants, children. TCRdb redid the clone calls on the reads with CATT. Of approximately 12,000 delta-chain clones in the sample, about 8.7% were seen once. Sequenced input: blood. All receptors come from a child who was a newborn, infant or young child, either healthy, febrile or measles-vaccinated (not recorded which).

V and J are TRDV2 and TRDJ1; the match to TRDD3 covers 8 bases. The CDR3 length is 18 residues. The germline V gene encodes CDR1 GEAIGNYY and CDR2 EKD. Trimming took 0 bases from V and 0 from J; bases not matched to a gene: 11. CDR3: CACDTLVLGVSYTDKLIF. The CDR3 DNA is TGTGCCTGTGACACCCTTGTACTGGGGGTTTCGTACACCGATAAACTCATCTTT.

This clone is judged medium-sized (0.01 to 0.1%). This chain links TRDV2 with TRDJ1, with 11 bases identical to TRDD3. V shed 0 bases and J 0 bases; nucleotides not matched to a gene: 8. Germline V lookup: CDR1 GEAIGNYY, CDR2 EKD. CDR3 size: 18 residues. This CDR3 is CACDTLVGDTGNTDKLIF. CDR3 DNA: TGTGCCTGTGACACCTTGGTGGGGGATACGGGAAACACCGATAAACTCATCTTT.

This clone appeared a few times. The DNA for the CDR3 is TGTGCCTGTGATAGACTGGGGATGGACGATAAACTCATCTTT. This codes for CACDRLGMDDKLIF. This chain connects TRDV2 to TRDJ1, with 7 nucleotides matching TRDD3. CDR1 and CDR2 from the germline V gene are GEAIGNYY and EKD. The CDR3 spans 14 residues. The V gene end was trimmed by 4 bases and the J gene end by 4 bases; junction bases not matched to a gene: 8.

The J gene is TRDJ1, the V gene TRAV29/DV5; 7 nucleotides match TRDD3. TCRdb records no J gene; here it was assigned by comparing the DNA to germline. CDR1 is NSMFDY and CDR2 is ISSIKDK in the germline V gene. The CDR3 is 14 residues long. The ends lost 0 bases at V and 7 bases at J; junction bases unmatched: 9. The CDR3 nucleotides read TGTGCAGCAAGCGCGGAGGGGATATGTGGTAAACTCATCTTT. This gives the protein CAASAEGICGKLIF.

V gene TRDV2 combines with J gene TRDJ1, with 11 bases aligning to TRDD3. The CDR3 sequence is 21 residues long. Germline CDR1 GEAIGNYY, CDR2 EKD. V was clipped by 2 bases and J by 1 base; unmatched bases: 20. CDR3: CACDRRLPTRLGDRGTDKLIF. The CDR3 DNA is TGTGCCTGTGACAGACGCCTTCCTACCAGACTGGGGGATAGAGGCACCGATAAACTCATCTTT.

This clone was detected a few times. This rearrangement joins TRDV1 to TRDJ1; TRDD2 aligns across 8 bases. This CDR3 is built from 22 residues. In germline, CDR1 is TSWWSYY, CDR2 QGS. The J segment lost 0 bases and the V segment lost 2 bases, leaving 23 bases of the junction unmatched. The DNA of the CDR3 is TGTGCTCTTGGGGAAGGTCTTTCTTCCTACGGGATTACGTCTCCGTACACCGATAAACTCATCTTT. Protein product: CALGEGLSSYGITSPYTDKLIF.

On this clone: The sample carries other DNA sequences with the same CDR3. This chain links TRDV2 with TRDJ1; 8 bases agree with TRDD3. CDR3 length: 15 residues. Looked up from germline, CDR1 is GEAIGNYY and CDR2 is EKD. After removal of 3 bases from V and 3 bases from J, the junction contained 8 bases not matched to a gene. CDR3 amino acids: CACDPVGDRADKLIF. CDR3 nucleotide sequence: TGTGCCTGTGACCCGGTGGGGGATCGGGCCGATAAACTCATCTTT.

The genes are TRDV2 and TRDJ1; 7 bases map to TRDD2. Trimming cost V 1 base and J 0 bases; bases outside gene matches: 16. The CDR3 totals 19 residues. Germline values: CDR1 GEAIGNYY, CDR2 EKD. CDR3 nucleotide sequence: TGTGCCTGTGACACGATTCCTACTATTCGGACTTCGGACACCGATAAACTCATCTTT. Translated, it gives CACDTIPTIRTSDTDKLIF.

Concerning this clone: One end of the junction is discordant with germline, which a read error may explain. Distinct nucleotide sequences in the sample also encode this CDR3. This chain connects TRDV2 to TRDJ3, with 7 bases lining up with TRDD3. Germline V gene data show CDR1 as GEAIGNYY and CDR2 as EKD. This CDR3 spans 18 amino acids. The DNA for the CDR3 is TGTGCCTGCGACACTGTGGGGGAAGATTCCTGGGACACCCGACAGATGTTTTTC. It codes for CACDTVGEDSWDTRQMFF.

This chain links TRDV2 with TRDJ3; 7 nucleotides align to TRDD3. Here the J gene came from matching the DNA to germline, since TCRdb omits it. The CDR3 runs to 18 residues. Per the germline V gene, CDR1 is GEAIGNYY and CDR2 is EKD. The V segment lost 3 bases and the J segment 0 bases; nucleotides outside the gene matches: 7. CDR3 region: CACDGGGYDSWDTRQMFF. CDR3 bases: TGTGCCTGTGACGGGGGAGGATACGACTCCTGGGACACCCGACAGATGTTTTTC.

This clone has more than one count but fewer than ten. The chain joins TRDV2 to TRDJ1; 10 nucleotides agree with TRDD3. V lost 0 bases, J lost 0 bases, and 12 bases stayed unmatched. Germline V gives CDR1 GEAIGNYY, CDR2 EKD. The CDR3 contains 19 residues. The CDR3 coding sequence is TGTGCCTGTGACACCGTCCTTACTGGGGGATCCTCGTACACCGATAAACTCATCTTT. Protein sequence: CACDTVLTGGSSYTDKLIF.

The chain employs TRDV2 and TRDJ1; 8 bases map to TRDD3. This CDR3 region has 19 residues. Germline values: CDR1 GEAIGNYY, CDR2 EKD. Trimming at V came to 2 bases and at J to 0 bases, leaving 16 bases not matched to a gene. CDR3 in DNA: TGTGCCTGTGACAGCGTTTCTGGTGGGGGATCCGGAAACACCGATAAACTCATCTTT. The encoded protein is CACDSVSGGGSGNTDKLIF.

CDR3 bases: TGTGCTCTTGGGGAACGGCCTTCCCCCTTTCCTGGGGGAACCACCGATAAACTCATCTTT. It is translated as CALGERPSPFPGGTTDKLIF. The chain carries TRDV1 and TRDJ1; 8 bases agree with TRDD3. Here the J gene came from matching the DNA to germline, since TCRdb omits it. V trimming: 1 base; J trimming: 1 base; junction bases outside the gene matches: 17. Germline V gene data show CDR1 as TSWWSYY and CDR2 as QGS. CDR3 size: 20 residues.

DNA for the CDR3: TGTGCTCTTGGGGAAGGTGTGTGGATATCATTCCTAGCAAGGCTCATCTTT. This codes for CALGEGVWISFLARLIF. The gene calls are TRDV1 and TRDJ1; possibly TRDD2 for D (6 bases). The germline CDR1 and CDR2 sequences are TSWWSYY and QGS. The CDR3 extends over 17 amino acids. Trimming shortened V by 2 bases and J by 11 bases, and 27 bases separated the two germline ends.

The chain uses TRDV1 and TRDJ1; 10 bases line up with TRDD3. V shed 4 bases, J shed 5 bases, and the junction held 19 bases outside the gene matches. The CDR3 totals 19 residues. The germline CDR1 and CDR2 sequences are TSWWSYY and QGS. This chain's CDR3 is CALGVPEFPRTGGSDKLIF. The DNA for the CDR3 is TGTGCTCTTGGGGTCCCTGAATTCCCTCGTACTGGGGGATCTGATAAACTCATCTTT.

Here the CDR3 DNA reads TGTGCCTGTGACGCCTTACTGGGGGACTACACCGATAAGCTCATCTTT. Translation gives CACDALLGDYTDKLIF. The J gene corresponds to TRDJ1; a V gene call is absent; the DNA was not used to check the table's D call, TRDD3. The CDR3 totals 16 residues.

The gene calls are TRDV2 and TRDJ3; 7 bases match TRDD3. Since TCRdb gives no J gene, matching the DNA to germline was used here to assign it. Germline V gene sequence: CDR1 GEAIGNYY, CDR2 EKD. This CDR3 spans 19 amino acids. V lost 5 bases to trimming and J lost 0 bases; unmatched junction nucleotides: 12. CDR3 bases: TGTGCCTGTGCCAGTCTGGGGGCCTACAGCTCCTGGGACACCCGACAGATGTTTTTC. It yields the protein CACASLGAYSSWDTRQMFF.

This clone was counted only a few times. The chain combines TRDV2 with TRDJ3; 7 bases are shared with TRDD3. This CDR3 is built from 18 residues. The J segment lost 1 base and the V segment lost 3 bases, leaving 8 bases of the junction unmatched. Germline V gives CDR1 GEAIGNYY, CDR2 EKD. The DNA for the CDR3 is TGTGCCTGTGACCTACTGGGGACCCCGTCCTGGGACACCCGACAGATGTTTTTC. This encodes CACDLLGTPSWDTRQMFF.

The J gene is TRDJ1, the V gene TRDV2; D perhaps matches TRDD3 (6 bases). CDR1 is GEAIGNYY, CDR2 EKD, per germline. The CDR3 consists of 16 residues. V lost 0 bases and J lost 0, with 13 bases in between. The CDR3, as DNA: TGTGCCTGTGACACCGTGGGGGGACACTACACCGATAAACTCATCTTT. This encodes CACDTVGGHYTDKLIF.

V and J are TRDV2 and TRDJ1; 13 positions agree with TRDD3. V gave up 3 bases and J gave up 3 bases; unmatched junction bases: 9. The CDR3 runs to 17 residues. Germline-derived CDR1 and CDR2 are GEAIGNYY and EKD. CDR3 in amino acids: CACDELTGGYEADKLIF. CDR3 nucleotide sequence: TGTGCCTGTGACGAACTTACTGGGGGATACGAGGCCGATAAACTCATCTTT.

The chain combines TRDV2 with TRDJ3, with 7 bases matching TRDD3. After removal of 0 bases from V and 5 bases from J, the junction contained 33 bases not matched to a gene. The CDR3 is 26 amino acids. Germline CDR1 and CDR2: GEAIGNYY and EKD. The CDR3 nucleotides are TGTGCCTGTGACACCGTAGCTACTTGGGAGGATACGCAAGTGGGACCCGAGTCCCGGGACACCCGACAGATGTTTTTC. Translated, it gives CACDTVATWEDTQVGPESRDTRQMFF.